Sequencing of this TCR beta chain was carried out in a study of blood T cell repertoires in COVID-19. Study at large: Spain, Italy and the United States supplied samples that represented acute and convalescent COVID-19. T cells, B-cell-depleted T cells, or PBMCs supplied cDNA or gDNA.

There are 13 residues in the CDR3. Germline V gene lookup returns CDR1 SGHTS and CDR2 YDEGEE. V was cut by 2 bases and J by 9 bases, with 15 bases left in between. In the original analysis: Reference gene primer amplification gave estimated nucleated cell counts. The table came from immunoSEQ multiplex PCR; TCRdb's copy has only in-frame clones and leaves some out. The DNA gave D and trimming, while V, J and clone size come from that table. The sample yields some 55,000 clones, 87% seen once. Sequencing was done on a sample of peripheral blood. The chain joins TRBV5-8 to TRBJ2-7, with D tentatively TRBD2 (5 bases). The sequence derives from a man aged 55 to 70 with acute or convalescent COVID-19. The CDR3 loop reads CASSFTGTSGQYF. CDR3 DNA: TGTGCCAGCAGCTTCACGGGAACCTCCGGGCAGTACTTC. Drawing the rest from reference TRBV5-8 and TRBJ2-7, the complete variable domain is EAGVTQSPTHLIKTRGQQATLRCSPISGHTSVYWYQQALGLGLQFLLWYDEGEERNRGNFPPRFSGRQFPNYSSELNVNALELEDSALYLCASSFTGTSGQYFGPGTRLTVT.